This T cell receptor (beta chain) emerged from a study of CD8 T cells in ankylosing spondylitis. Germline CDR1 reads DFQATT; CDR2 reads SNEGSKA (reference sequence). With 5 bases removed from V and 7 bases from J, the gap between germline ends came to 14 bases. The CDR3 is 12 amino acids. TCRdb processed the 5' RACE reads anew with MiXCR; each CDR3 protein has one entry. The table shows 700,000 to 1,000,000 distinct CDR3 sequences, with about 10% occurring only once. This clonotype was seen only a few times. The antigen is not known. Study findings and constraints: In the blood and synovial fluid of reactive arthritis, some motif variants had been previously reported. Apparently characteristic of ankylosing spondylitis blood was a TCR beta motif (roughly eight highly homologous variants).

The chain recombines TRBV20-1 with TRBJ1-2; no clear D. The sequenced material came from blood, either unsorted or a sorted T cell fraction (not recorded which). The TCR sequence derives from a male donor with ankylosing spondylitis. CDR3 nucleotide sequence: TGCAGTGCTCCTACTCCAAGAGGTGGCTACACCTTC. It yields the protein CSAPTPRGGYTF.